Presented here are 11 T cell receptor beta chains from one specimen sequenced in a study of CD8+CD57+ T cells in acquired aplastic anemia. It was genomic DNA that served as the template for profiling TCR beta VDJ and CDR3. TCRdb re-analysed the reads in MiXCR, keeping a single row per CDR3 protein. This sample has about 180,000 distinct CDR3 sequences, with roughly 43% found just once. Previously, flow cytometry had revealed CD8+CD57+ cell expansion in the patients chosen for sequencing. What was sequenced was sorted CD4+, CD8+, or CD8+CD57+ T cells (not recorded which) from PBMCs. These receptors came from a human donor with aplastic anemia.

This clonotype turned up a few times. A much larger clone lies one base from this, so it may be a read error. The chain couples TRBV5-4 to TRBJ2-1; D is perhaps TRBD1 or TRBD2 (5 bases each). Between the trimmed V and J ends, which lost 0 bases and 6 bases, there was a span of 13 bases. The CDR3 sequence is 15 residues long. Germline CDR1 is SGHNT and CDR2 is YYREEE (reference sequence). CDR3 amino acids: CASSLDPGPSNEQFF. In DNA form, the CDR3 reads TGTGCCAGCAGCTTGGATCCGGGACCTAGCAATGAGCAGTTCTTC.

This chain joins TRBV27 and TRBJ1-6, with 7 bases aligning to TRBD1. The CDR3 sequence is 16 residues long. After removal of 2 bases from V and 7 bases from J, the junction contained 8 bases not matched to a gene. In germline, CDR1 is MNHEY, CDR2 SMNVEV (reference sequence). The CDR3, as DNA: TGTGCCAGCAGTTTAGCGTCCGGGACAGTCAATTCACCCCTCCACTTT. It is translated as CASSLASGTVNSPLHF.

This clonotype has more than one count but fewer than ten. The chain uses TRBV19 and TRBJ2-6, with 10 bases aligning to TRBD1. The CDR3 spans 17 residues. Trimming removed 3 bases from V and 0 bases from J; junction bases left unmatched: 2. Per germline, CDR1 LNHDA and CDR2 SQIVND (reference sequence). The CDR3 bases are TGTGCCAGTAGTATGAGGACAGGGGGCTCTGGGGCCAACGTCCTGACTTTC. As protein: CASSMRTGGSGANVLTF.

CDR3 DNA: TGTGCCACCAGCAGAGTGGTTGGGAGCACTGAAGCTTTCTTT. Translation gives CATSRVVGSTEAFF. The rearrangement links TRBV15 to TRBJ1-1; D call uncertain. The CDR3 is 14 residues long. Deletions cut 1 base from V and 4 bases from J, with 10 bases between. CDR1 is LNHNV and CDR2 is YYDKDF in the germline V gene (reference sequence).

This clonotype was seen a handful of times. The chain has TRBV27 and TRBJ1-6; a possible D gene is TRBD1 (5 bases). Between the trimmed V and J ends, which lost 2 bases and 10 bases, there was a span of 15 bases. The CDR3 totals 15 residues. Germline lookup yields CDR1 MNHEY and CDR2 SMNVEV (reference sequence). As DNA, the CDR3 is TGTGCCAGCAGTTTAGACCTGGGGGTAGGGTCACCCCTCCACTTT. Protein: CASSLDLGVGSPLHF.

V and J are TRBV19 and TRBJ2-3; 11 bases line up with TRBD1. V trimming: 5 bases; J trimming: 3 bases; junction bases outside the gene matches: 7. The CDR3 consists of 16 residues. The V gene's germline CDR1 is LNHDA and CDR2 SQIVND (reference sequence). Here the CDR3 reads CASSSRDRGTTDTQYF. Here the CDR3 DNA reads TGTGCCAGTAGTTCCCGGGACAGGGGGACGACAGATACGCAGTATTTT.

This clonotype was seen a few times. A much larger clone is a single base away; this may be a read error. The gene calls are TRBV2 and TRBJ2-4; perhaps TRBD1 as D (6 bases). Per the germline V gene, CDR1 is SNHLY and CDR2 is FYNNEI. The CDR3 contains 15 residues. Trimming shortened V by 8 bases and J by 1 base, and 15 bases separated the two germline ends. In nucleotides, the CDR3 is TGTGCCAGCCGAAGACAGGTTGTTGCCAAAAACATTCAGTACTTC. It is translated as CASRRQVVAKNIQYF.

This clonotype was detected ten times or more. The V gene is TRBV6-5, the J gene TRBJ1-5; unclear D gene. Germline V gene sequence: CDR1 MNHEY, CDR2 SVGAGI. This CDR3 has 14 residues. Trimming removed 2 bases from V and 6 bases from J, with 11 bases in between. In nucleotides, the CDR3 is TGTGCCAGCAGTTACGTCGCCGGTTCTCAGCCCCAGCATTTT. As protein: CASSYVAGSQPQHF.

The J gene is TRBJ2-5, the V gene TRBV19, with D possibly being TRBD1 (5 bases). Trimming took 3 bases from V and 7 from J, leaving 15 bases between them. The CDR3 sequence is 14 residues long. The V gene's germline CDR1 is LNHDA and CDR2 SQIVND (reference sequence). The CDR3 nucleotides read TGTGCCAGTAGTATTGTCACCGACCAGGGGACCCAGTACTTC. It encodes CASSIVTDQGTQYF.

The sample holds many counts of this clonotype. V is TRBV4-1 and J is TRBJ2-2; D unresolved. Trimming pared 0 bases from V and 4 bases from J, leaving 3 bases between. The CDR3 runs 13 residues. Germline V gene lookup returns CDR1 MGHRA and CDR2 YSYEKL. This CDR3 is CASSQDSTGELFF. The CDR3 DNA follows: TGCGCCAGCAGCCAAGACTCCACCGGGGAGCTGTTTTTT.

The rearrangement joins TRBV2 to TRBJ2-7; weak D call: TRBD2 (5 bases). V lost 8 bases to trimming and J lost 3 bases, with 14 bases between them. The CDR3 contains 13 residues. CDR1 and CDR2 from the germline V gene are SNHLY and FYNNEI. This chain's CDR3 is CASAVDGLYEQYF. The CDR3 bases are TGTGCCAGCGCTGTCGACGGACTCTACGAGCAGTACTTC.